The 10 T cell receptor beta chains reported below all come from one sample, sequenced in a study of identical twins. MiXCR, applied by TCRdb to the 5' RACE reads, yields one record per CDR3 protein. The sample records under 1 million distinct CDR3 sequences, 9% to 15% being singletons. Another study also made use of these data, one on yellow fever vaccine responses in identical twins.

Sequenced: PBMCs. All receptors derive from a woman between 18 and 29 years old in good health.

This clonotype occurred many times. This chain links TRBV5-1 with TRBJ2-5; a possible D gene is TRBD2 (6 bases). CDR3 length equals 14 residues. V lost 2 bases and J lost 6, with 14 bases in between. Germline lookup yields CDR1 SGHRS and CDR2 YFSETQ. In DNA form, the CDR3 reads TGCGCCAGCAGCTTCGGTTGGGGGGAGAAGACCCAGTACTTC. Its protein is CASSFGWGEKTQYF.

This clonotype was seen only a few times. The CDR3 spells CSARDRYRGLTGANVLTF. CDR3 nucleotide sequence: TGCAGTGCTAGAGATCGATACAGGGGACTCACTGGGGCCAACGTCCTGACTTTC. The J gene is TRBJ2-6, the V gene TRBV20-1, with D maybe TRBD1 (7 bases). This CDR3 contains 18 residues. The germline V gene encodes CDR1 DFQATT and CDR2 SNEGSKA (reference sequence). Trimming cost V 0 bases and J 2 bases, with 17 bases left between them.

There are a few counts of this clonotype. The genes are TRBV2 and TRBJ2-1; D is unclear. The CDR3 length is 15 residues. V was trimmed by 6 bases and J by 0 bases, leaving 12 bases between them. CDR1 SNHLY and CDR2 FYNNEI come from the germline V gene. CDR3 residues: CASSDDASSYNEQFF. DNA of the CDR3: TGTGCCAGCAGCGATGACGCCAGCTCCTACAATGAGCAGTTCTTC.

This clonotype was found a few times. The chain joins TRBV21-1 to TRBJ2-6. TRBV21-1 is a pseudogene. The CDR3 totals 13 residues. As DNA, the CDR3 is TGTGCCATTAAATATACTGGGGCCAACGTCCTGACTTTC. Its protein product is CAIKYTGANVLTF.

This clonotype was seen at least ten times. This rearrangement joins TRBV28 to TRBJ1-4; TRBD1 is a possible D gene (6 bases). Germline V CDR1 and CDR2: MDHEN, SYDVKM. Trimming took off 5 bases at V and 7 bases at J, with 17 bases between the two ends. CDR3 size: 15 residues. CDR3 loop: CASSPYTGSGEKLFF. DNA of the CDR3: TGTGCCAGCAGTCCCTACACAGGGTCCGGTGAAAAACTGTTTTTT.

This clonotype was seen a handful of times. The chain joins TRBV6-2 or TRBV6-3 to TRBJ2-7, with 7 bases fitting TRBD2. V trimming: 2 bases; J trimming: 2 bases; junction bases outside the gene matches: 6. The CDR3 consists of 15 residues. Germline V gene sequence: CDR1 MNHEY, CDR2 SVGEGT. In DNA form, the CDR3 reads TGTGCCAGCAGTTACGGGGCGGGGGAGACCTACGAGCAGTACGTC. Its protein is CASSYGAGETYEQYV.

This clonotype came up a few times. The chain has TRBV12-3 or TRBV12-4 and TRBJ1-5; a possible D gene is TRBD1 (6 bases). V was cut by 4 bases and J by 1 base, with 11 bases left in between. The CDR3 is made up of 15 amino acids. CDR3: CASSSSGVSNQPQHF. Here the CDR3 DNA reads TGTGCCAGCAGTTCATCAGGGGTAAGCAATCAGCCCCAGCATTTT.

This clonotype occurred a few times. The chain combines TRBV24-1 with TRBJ2-1, with D maybe TRBD1 (7 bases). In germline, CDR1 is KGHDR, CDR2 SFDVKD. There are 17 residues in the CDR3. V shed 2 bases and J shed 2 bases, with 15 bases lying between them. The CDR3: CATSDSQGGGAYNEQFF. CDR3 coding DNA: TGTGCCACCAGTGATTCTCAAGGAGGGGGCGCCTACAATGAGCAGTTCTTC.

This clonotype came up many times. This chain connects TRBV20-1 to TRBJ1-3; no definite D call. Germline V gene data show CDR1 as DFQATT and CDR2 as SNEGSKA (reference sequence). This CDR3 is 14 amino acids long. V was clipped by 4 bases and J by 1 base, with 11 bases between them. The CDR3 region is CSATSYGSGNTIYF. DNA for the CDR3: TGCAGTGCTACCTCCTACGGGTCTGGAAACACCATATATTTT.

V usage is TRBV2 and J usage is TRBJ2-3; D perhaps matches TRBD2 (6 bases). V was shortened by 4 bases and J by 0 bases, with 11 bases between the two germline ends. Germline V gene data show CDR1 as SNHLY and CDR2 as FYNNEI. CDR3 length equals 15 residues. The CDR3 DNA follows: TGTGCCAGCAGTGCCCTAGCGATAAGCACAGATACGCAGTATTTT. Encoded protein: CASSALAISTDTQYF.